The 17 T cell receptor beta chains given below trace back to one sample, sequenced in a study of blood T cell repertoires in COVID-19. Assay: immunoSEQ multiplex PCR; the TCRdb copy retains only in-frame clones and omits some. The sample carries around 170,000 clones, about 86% recorded once. The sample consisted of peripheral blood. The receptors derive from a man aged 50-60 years with active or convalescent COVID-19.

Comment on this clone: The same CDR3 arises from other DNA sequences in this sample as well. The V call is TRBV7-9, the J call TRBJ2-3; 9 bases match TRBD1. The V gene end was trimmed by 5 bases and the J gene end by 5 bases; junction bases not matched to a gene: 5. The CDR3 has 14 residues. Germline assignment: CDR1 SEHNR and CDR2 FQNEAQ (reference sequence). The CDR3, as DNA: TGTGCCAGCAGCCGGGACAGGGTTGGAGATACGCAGTATTTT. Translation gives CASSRDRVGDTQYF.

The chain is built from TRBV16 and TRBJ1-1; D uncertain. CDR1 and CDR2 from the germline V gene are KGHSY and FQNENV. The V gene lost 5 bases and the J gene lost 5 bases, with 15 bases spanning the gap. This CDR3 has 14 residues. For the CDR3, the DNA is TGTGCCAGCAGCACCGGTCCCACGGGGACTGAAGCTTTCTTT. This codes for CASSTGPTGTEAFF.

This clone was detected a few times. Other nucleotide sequences from this sample produce the same CDR3. V usage is TRBV12-3 or TRBV12-4 and J usage is TRBJ1-4; D remains unclear. The CDR3 sequence is 12 residues long. Trimming left V 3 bases short and J 5 bases short, with 4 bases between. The DNA for the CDR3 is TGTGCCAGCAGTTTCGGGAATGAAAAACTGTTTTTT. Residues: CASSFGNEKLFF.

The V call is TRBV5-5, the J call TRBJ2-3, with 7 bases identical to TRBD1. The CDR3 is 15 amino acids. Germline lookup yields CDR1 SGHKS and CDR2 YYEKEE (reference sequence). V shed 1 base and J 2 bases; nucleotides not matched to a gene: 4. DNA for the CDR3: TGTGCCAGCAGCTTGTTTGAGGGGGCCACAGATACGCAGTATTTT. Translation gives CASSLFEGATDTQYF.

The V call is TRBV7-6, the J call TRBJ2-5; 7 bases are a match to TRBD2. Germline values: CDR1 SGHVS, CDR2 FNYEAQ. The CDR3 loop spans 15 amino acids. V shed 3 bases, J shed 4 bases, and the junction held 8 bases outside the gene matches. For the CDR3, the DNA is TGTGCCAGCAGCTTGAACCCGGGGGGAGGAGAGACCCAGTACTTC. Amino acid sequence: CASSLNPGGGETQYF. Full variable domain (missing parts from reference TRBV7-6 and TRBJ2-5): GAGVSQSPRYKVTKRGQDVALRCDPISGHVSLYWYRQALGQGPEFLTYFNYEAQQDKSGLPNDRFSAERPEGSISTLTIQRTEQRDSAMYRCASSLNPGGGETQYFGPGTRLLVL.

This clone was seen at least ten times. The genes are TRBV5-4 and TRBJ2-1; the D gene is possibly TRBD1 (6 bases). Germline V gene data show CDR1 as SGHNT and CDR2 as YYREEE (reference sequence). Trimming removed 1 base at V and 2 bases at J, with 10 bases between. The CDR3 is 15 amino acids. The CDR3 spells CASSLFAGAYNEQFF. In DNA, the CDR3 is TGTGCCAGCAGCTTGTTCGCAGGGGCCTACAATGAGCAGTTCTTC.

This chain connects TRBV18 to TRBJ1-4, with D maybe TRBD1 (5 bases). CDR1 is KGHSH, CDR2 LQKENI, per germline. There are 15 residues in the CDR3. V lost 2 bases to trimming and J lost 8 bases, with 15 bases between them. The CDR3 sequence: CASSPREGLGEKLFF. The CDR3 coding sequence is TGTGCCAGCTCACCAAGGGAGGGGCTTGGAGAAAAACTGTTTTTT.

The chain links TRBV15 to TRBJ2-7; weak D call: TRBD1 (6 bases). The V gene's germline CDR1 is LNHNV and CDR2 YYDKDF (reference sequence). CDR3 length: 14 amino acids. Trimming pared 0 bases from V and 2 bases from J, leaving 8 bases between. CDR3 protein: CATSREGAPYEQYF. For the CDR3, the DNA is TGTGCCACCAGCAGAGAGGGGGCCCCCTACGAGCAGTACTTC.

V usage is TRBV28 and J usage is TRBJ2-1; D is undetermined. This CDR3 region has 16 residues. Germline lookup yields CDR1 MDHEN and CDR2 SYDVKM. V lost 3 bases and J lost 0, with 12 bases in between. DNA of the CDR3: TGTGCCAGCAGTTTGGGCAGTTCGAGCTCCTACAATGAGCAGTTCTTC. It yields the protein CASSLGSSSSYNEQFF.

The chain joins TRBV6-1 to TRBJ1-6; D call uncertain. Germline V gives CDR1 MNHNS, CDR2 SASEGT. Trimming removed 1 base from V and 3 bases from J, with 7 bases in between. This CDR3 comprises 15 residues. CDR3 loop: CASSEGGDYNSPLHF. The CDR3 bases are TGTGCCAGCAGTGAAGGCGGTGACTATAATTCACCCCTCCACTTT.

The rearrangement links TRBV6-5 to TRBJ2-7; TRBD1 matches 8 bases. The germline CDR1 and CDR2 sequences are MNHEY and SVGAGI. The CDR3 sequence is 13 residues long. Trimming at V came to 4 bases and at J to 4 bases, leaving 3 bases not matched to a gene. CDR3 region: CASSWTGLYEQYF. CDR3 in DNA: TGTGCCAGCAGTTGGACAGGGTTGTACGAGCAGTACTTC.

The chain recombines TRBV11-2 with TRBJ2-5, with D possibly TRBD2 on 6 matching bases. V lost 5 bases and J 1 base, leaving 14 bases between the germline ends. This CDR3 has 15 residues. The germline gives CDR1 SGHAT, CDR2 FQNNGV. The CDR3 nucleotides read TGTGCCAGCAGCAAAGGGCGGGGTTCCCAAGAGACCCAGTACTTC. Amino acids: CASSKGRGSQETQYF.

The CDR3 spells CASSPDGDGNTIYF. In nucleotides, the CDR3 is TGTGCCAGCAGCCCAGACGGGGATGGAAACACCATATATTTT. The chain joins TRBV7-3 to TRBJ1-3, with D unclear. The length of the CDR3 is 14 residues. Between the trimmed V and J ends, which lost 5 bases and 3 bases, there was a span of 11 bases. Germline V gives CDR1 SGHTA, CDR2 FQGTGA.

The rearrangement uses TRBV7-9 and TRBJ2-2, with 14 bases identical to TRBD2. This CDR3 has 17 residues. Germline assignment: CDR1 SEHNR and CDR2 FQNEAQ (reference sequence). The V gene end was trimmed by 5 bases and the J gene end by 3 bases; junction bases not matched to a gene: 5. The CDR3 is CASSRTSGGTYTGELFF. CDR3 DNA: TGTGCCAGCAGCCGGACTAGCGGGGGGACCTACACCGGGGAGCTGTTTTTT.

V and J are TRBV25-1 and TRBJ1-2, with D hard to call. This CDR3 comprises 14 residues. CDR1 MGHDK and CDR2 SYGVNS come from the germline V gene. V shed 2 bases and J shed 3 bases, with 10 bases lying between them. The CDR3 nucleotides read TGTGCCAGCAGTGAAGTTGGCACCGACTATGGCTACACCTTC. Residues: CASSEVGTDYGYTF.

The chain couples TRBV27 to TRBJ2-5; a possible D gene is TRBD1 (6 bases). V lost 6 bases to trimming and J lost 0 bases, with 8 bases between them. Germline V gene lookup returns CDR1 MNHEY and CDR2 SMNVEV (reference sequence). The CDR3 loop spans 13 amino acids. The CDR3 nucleotides read TGTGCCAGCAGGGACAGTTACCAAGAGACCCAGTACTTC. Its translation is CASRDSYQETQYF.

This chain connects TRBV5-5 to TRBJ2-1, with a weak D call TRBD1 (6 bases). Germline CDR1 SGHKS, CDR2 YYEKEE (reference sequence). The CDR3 consists of 18 residues. Deletions cut 7 bases from V and 0 bases from J, with 23 bases between. The CDR3 loop is CASRDTGGGGSSYNEQFF. Written as DNA, the CDR3 is TGTGCCAGCCGGGACACCGGTGGGGGTGGGAGCTCCTACAATGAGCAGTTCTTC.